This T cell receptor beta chain was identified in a study of cytomegalovirus exposure and HLA in healthy donors. Study-level findings and limits: The presence/absence work took it that sequencing depth was about the same across donors. The authors excluded some V segments, including TRBV6-2 and TRBV6-3, as indistinguishable. CMV serostatus was the only immune exposure information that was available.

Primers included in the PCR were 60 Vbeta and 13 Jbeta primers. Profiling relied on immunoSEQ multiplex PCR, and the TCRdb table lists in-frame clones only, not all of them. The repertoire holds 100,000 to 150,000 clones, with over 65% as singletons. A remark on this clone: What it binds is unknown.

The V end was cut by 0 bases, the J end by 2 bases, with 14 bases between. The length of the CDR3 is 16 residues. Germline V gene sequence: CDR1 MNHEY, CDR2 SMNVEV (reference sequence). This clonotype was sampled from a woman aged 40 to 50 in good health and CMV-seronegative. The V call is TRBV27, the J call TRBJ2-7, with a weak D call TRBD2 (7 bases). Sequencing input: PBMCs. CDR3 DNA sequence: TGTGCCAGCAGTTTATCGACGCGGGGGCCCCCCTACGAGCAGTACTTC. Its protein is CASSLSTRGPPYEQYF.